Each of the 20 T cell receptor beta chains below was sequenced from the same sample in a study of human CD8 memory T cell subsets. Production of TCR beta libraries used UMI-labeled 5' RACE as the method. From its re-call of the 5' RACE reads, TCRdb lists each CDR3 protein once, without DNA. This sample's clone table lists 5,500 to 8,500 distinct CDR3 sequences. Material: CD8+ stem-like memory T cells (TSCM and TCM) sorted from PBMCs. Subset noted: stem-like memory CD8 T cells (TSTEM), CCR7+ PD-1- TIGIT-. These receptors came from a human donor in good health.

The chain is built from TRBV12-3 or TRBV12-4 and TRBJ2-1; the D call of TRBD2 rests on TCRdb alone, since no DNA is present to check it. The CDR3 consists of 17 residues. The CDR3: CASSLEIADPSYNEQFF.

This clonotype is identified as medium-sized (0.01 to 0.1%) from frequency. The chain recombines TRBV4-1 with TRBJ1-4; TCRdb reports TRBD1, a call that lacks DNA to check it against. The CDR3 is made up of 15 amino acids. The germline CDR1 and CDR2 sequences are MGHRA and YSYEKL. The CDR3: CASSQVRTGDEKLFF.

This CDR3 is CATLARGDTQYF. The chain uses TRBV12-3 or TRBV12-4 and TRBJ2-3; TCRdb proposes TRBD1, but this gene call is untestable without DNA. This CDR3 is 12 amino acids long.

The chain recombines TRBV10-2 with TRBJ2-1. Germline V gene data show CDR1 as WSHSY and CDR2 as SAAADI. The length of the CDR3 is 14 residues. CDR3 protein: CASSEYDRYNEQFF.

CDR3 region: CASSPIAGGGAQYF. This chain joins TRBV5-6 and TRBJ2-5; no DNA is available, so the TRBD2 call from TCRdb remains unchecked. Germline V lookup: CDR1 SGHDT, CDR2 YYEEEE. The CDR3 sequence is 14 residues long. Full variable domain (remainder filled in from reference TRBV5-6 and TRBJ2-5): DAGVTQSPTHLIKTRGQQVTLRCSPKSGHDTVSWYQQALGQGPQFIFQYYEEEERQRGNFPDRFSGHQFPNYSSELNVNALLLGDSALYLCASSPIAGGGAQYFGPGTRLLVL.

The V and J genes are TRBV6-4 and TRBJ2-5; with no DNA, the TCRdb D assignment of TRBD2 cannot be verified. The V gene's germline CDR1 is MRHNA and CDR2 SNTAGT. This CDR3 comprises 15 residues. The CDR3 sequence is CASSPQAGGSETQYF.

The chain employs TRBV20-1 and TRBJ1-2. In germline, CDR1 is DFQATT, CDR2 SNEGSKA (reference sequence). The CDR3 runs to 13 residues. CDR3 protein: CSARAGIRDGYTF.

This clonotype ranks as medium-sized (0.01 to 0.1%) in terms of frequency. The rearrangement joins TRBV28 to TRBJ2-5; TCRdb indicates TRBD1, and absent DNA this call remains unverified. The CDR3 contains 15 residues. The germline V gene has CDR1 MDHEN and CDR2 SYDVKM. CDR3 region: CASSFHGTGKKTQYF.

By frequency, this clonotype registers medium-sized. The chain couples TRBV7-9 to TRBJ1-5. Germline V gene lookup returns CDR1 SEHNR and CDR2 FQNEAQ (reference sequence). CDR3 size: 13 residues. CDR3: CASSFKADQPQHF.

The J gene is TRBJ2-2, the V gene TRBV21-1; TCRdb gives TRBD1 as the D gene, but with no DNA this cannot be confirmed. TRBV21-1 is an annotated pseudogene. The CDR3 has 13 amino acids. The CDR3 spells CASSLWGAGELFF.

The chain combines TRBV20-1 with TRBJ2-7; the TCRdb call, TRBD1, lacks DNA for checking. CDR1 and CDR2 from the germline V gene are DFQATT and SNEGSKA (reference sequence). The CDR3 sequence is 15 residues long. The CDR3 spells CSARDPDRVGYEQYF.

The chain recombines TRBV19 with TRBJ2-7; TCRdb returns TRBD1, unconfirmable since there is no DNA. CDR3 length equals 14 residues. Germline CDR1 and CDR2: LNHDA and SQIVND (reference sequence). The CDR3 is CASSPWDGSYEQYF.

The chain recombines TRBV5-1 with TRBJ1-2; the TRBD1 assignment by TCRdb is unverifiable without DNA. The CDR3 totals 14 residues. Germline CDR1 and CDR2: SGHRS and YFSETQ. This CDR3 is CASSLSGRGYGYTF.

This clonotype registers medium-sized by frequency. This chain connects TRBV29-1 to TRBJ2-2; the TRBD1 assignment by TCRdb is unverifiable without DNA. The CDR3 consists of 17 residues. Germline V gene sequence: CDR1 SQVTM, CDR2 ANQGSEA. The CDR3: CSVLTLVTGVTIGELFF.

CDR3 region: CASSFSGFSYEQYF. This sequence joins TRBV7-2 and TRBJ2-7. The CDR3 has 14 amino acids. Per germline, CDR1 SGHTA and CDR2 FQGNSA.

CDR3 sequence: CASSPTGGGNTEAFF. This chain joins TRBV27 and TRBJ1-1; TCRdb names TRBD1, which stays unverified in the absence of DNA. Germline loops: CDR1 MNHEY, CDR2 SMNVEV (reference sequence). There are 15 residues in the CDR3.

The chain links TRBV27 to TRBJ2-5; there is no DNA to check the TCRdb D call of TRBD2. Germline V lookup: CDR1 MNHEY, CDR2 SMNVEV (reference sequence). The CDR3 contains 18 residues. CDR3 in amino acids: CASSSGLAGGPGQETQYF.

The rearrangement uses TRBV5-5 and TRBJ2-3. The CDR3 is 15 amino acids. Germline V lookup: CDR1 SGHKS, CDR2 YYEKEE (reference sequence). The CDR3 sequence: CASSLGFGEADTQYF.

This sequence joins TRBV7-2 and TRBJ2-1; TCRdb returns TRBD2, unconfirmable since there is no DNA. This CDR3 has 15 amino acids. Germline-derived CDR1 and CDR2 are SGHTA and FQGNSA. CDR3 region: CASSLGSGSYNEQFF.

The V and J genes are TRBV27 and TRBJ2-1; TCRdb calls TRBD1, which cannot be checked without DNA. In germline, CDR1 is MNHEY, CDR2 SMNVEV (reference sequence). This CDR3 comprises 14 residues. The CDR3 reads CASTPGQGYNEQFF.